The clone carrying this T cell receptor (beta chain) was counted a single time. The antigen remains unidentified. Sequencing relied on a cDNA template that was reverse transcribed from extracted RNA. TCRdb keeps only in-frame clones here, not all; method: immunoSEQ multiplex PCR. This sample has 200,000 to 250,000 clones, with approximately 65% found just once. Looked up from germline, CDR1 is SQVTM and CDR2 is ANQGSEA. The trim removed 3 bases at V and 3 bases at J, leaving 7 bases unmatched. This CDR3 region has 14 residues. Treatment of the sample: oral pan-JAK inhibitor, 5-10 mg twice daily. This entry comes from a study of CD8+ T cells in alopecia areata. Study-level background: At a dose of 5 to 10 mg twice daily, oral tofacitinib was given to treated patients. The study gave tofacitinib for 6 to 18 months, then 6 months off drug. The study's findings and limits: Researchers reported that TCR sharing among patients proved less clear than in mice, possibly HLA-linked. The presence of one nonresponder keeps the tie between baseline CD8+ expansion and response uncertain.

The clonotype comes from a human donor with alopecia areata. Sequenced material: CD4+ T cells sorted from blood, taken at approximately week 42, from a patient treated with tofacitinib. The chain couples TRBV29-1 to TRBJ1-2; 7 bases fit TRBD1. CDR3 bases: TGCAGCGTTGAGAAGGGGGCGAACGACTATGGCTACACCTTC. Encoded protein: CSVEKGANDYGYTF.